Shown below are 2 T cell receptor beta chains from a single sample sequenced in a study of diagnostic markers for celiac disease. From the reads, TCRdb lists one entry per CDR3 protein and no DNA. The sample's table shows 7,000 to 8,000 distinct CDR3 sequences. Input material: either unsorted cells or a sorted T cell fraction (not recorded which). The receptors stem from a human donor. This table probably holds off-target reads from a library built for another chain.

The rearrangement links TRBV4-2 to TRBJ2-2; TCRdb returns TRBD2, unconfirmable since there is no DNA. Germline V gives CDR1 LGHNA, CDR2 YNFKEQ. The CDR3 loop spans 17 amino acids. CDR3: CASSQDPTSGGLGELFF.

The V gene is TRBV29-1, the J gene TRBJ2-7. This CDR3 has 11 amino acids. Germline V gene data show CDR1 as SQVTM and CDR2 as ANQGSEA. The CDR3: CSVEFGSEQYF.